Sequencing of this T cell receptor beta chain was carried out in a study of blood T cell repertoires in COVID-19. Study background: Sites across the United States, Italy and Spain contributed samples from acute and convalescent COVID-19. Sources were T cells, B-cell-depleted T cells, or PBMCs; the material itself was cDNA or gDNA.

This clone was recorded only once. This table comes from immunoSEQ multiplex PCR, and its TCRdb copy is limited to in-frame clones, with some not included. Here the sample spans some 530,000 clones, 70% to 90% being singletons. Cohorts were determined from participant-reported clinical history. Donors in Cohort 3 who had recovered were those with two negative PCRs, healthcare professional clearance, or resolution of their symptoms. The germline CDR1 and CDR2 sequences are SQVTM and ANQGSEA. The V gene lost 4 bases and the J gene lost 0 bases, with 4 bases spanning the gap. The CDR3 has 11 residues. The source is a woman aged 60-70 years who had recovered from COVID-19. This chain joins TRBV29-1 and TRBJ2-7; D is ambiguous. Sequenced input: PBMCs or T cells enriched from blood (not recorded which). As DNA, the CDR3 is TGCAGCGTTGGAGTCTCCTACGAGCAGTACTTC. The encoded protein is CSVGVSYEQYF.